The subject of this entry is one TCR beta chain. This sample is drawn from a study of blood T cell repertoires in COVID-19. In the study overall: Sites in the United States, Italy and Spain provided acute and convalescent COVID-19 samples.

Germline assignment: CDR1 LNHNV and CDR2 YYDKDF (reference sequence). The CDR3 loop spans 14 amino acids. With V trimmed by 4 bases and J by 2 bases, 4 bases remained unmatched. In the original workflow: Reference gene primers were amplified, and this amplification served to estimate nucleated cell counts. The assay was immunoSEQ multiplex PCR, and TCRdb's table has in-frame clones only and misses some. Clonal size and the V and J genes are those of that table, whereas D and trimming came from the DNA. The table shows 200,000 to 250,000 clones, with roughly 86% occurring only once. The V gene is TRBV15, the J gene TRBJ1-2; 7 bases fit TRBD1. This clonotype was obtained from a woman aged 70-85 years with active or convalescent COVID-19. Input material: peripheral blood. The CDR3 sequence is CATSTRDSNYGYTF. The CDR3 nucleotides read TGTGCCACCAGCACCCGGGACAGCAACTATGGCTACACCTTC.